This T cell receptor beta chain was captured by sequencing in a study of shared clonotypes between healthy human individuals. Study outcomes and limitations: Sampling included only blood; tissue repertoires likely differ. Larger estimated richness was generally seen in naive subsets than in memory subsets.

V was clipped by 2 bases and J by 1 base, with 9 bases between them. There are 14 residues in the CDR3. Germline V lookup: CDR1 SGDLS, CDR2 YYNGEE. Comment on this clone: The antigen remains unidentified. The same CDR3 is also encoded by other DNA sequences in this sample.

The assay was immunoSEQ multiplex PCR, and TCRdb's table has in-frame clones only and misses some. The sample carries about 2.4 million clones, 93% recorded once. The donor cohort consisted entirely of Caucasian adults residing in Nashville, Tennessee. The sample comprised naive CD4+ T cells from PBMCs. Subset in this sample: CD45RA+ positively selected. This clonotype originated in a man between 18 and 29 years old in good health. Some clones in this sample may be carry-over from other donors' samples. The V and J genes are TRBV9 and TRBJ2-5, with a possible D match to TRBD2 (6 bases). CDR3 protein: CASSVRGSQETQYF. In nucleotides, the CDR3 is TGTGCCAGCAGCGTGCGGGGTAGCCAAGAGACCCAGTACTTC. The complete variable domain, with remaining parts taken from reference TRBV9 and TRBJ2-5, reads DSGVTQTPKHLITATGQRVTLRCSPRSGDLSVYWYQQSLDQGLQFLIQYYNGEERAKGNILERFSAQQFPDLHSELNLSSLELGDSALYFCASSVRGSQETQYFGPGTRLLVL.